The 24 T cell receptor beta chains listed next were all sequenced from one sample in a study of blood T cells in healthy people across ages. The authors ran a second PCR of 7 to 11 cycles using a sample-barcoded 5' primer and a J-beta primer mix. MiXCR, run by TCRdb on the 5' RACE reads, gives a single entry per CDR3 protein. In the table there are 1.5 million to 2 million distinct CDR3 sequences, about 35% of which are singletons. Sequencing was done on a sample of blood. Receptors originate from a woman in her twenties or thirties in good health.

In this sample, this clonotype turned up a few times. The J gene is TRBJ1-5, the V gene TRBV7-8; no firm D call. Germline CDR1 reads SGHVS; CDR2 reads FQNEAQ. V lost 5 bases and J lost 5, with 10 bases in between. The CDR3 sequence is 13 residues long. The CDR3 DNA reads as TGTGCCAGCAGCGCCGGACTGTATCAGCCCCAGCATTTT. It yields the protein CASSAGLYQPQHF. The whole variable domain, filled in from reference TRBV7-8 and TRBJ1-5, reads GAGVSQSPRYKVAKRGQDVALRCDPISGHVSLFWYQQALGQGPEFLTYFQNEAQLDKSGLPSDRFFAERPEGSVSTLKIQRTQQEDSAVYLCASSAGLYQPQHFGDGTRLSIL.

Worth noting for this clonotype: A much larger clone is a single base away; this may be a read error. The chain has TRBV7-2 and TRBJ2-1; D unresolved. The CDR3 has 16 amino acids. With 4 bases removed from V and 0 bases from J, the gap between germline ends came to 13 bases. Germline loops: CDR1 SGHTA, CDR2 FQGNSA. The CDR3 bases are TGTGCCAGCAGCTCGGGCAGACCGAGCTCCTACAATGAGCAGTTCTTC. As protein: CASSSGRPSSYNEQFF. Combining the CDR3 with reference TRBV7-2 and TRBJ2-1 gives the whole variable domain GAGVSQSPSNKVTEKGKDVELRCDPISGHTALYWYRQSLGQGLEFLIYFQGNSAPDKSGLPSDRFSAERTGGSVSTLTIQRTQQEDSAVYLCASSSGRPSSYNEQFFGPGTRLTVL.

The chain recombines TRBV20-1 with TRBJ2-5; a weak D match, TRBD1 (6 bases). Trimming removed 6 bases at V and 2 bases at J, with 16 bases between. The CDR3 loop spans 14 amino acids. In germline, CDR1 is DFQATT, CDR2 SNEGSKA (reference sequence). The CDR3 loop reads CSAGPLGQQETQYF. CDR3 DNA: TGCAGTGCCGGACCCTTAGGACAGCAAGAGACCCAGTACTTC.

This chain uses TRBV20-1 with TRBJ2-3; 7 nucleotides match TRBD2. V shed 6 bases, J shed 2 bases, and the junction held 8 bases outside the gene matches. The CDR3 totals 14 residues. Germline V lookup: CDR1 DFQATT, CDR2 SNEGSKA (reference sequence). The CDR3 here is CSAKTGGTTDTQYF. CDR3 coding DNA: TGCAGTGCAAAGACGGGGGGAACCACAGATACGCAGTATTTT.

The chain uses TRBV10-3 and TRBJ2-7; D is unclear. With 3 bases removed from V and 4 bases from J, the gap between germline ends came to 7 bases. Germline-derived CDR1 and CDR2 are ENHRY and SYGVKD. The CDR3 extends over 12 amino acids. CDR3 sequence reads: CAISEEQYEQYF. The CDR3 DNA follows: TGTGCCATCAGTGAAGAGCAGTACGAGCAGTACTTC.

The genes are TRBV3-1 and TRBJ1-2; 8 bases are a match to TRBD1. The ends lost 3 bases at V and 6 bases at J; junction bases unmatched: 9. The CDR3 totals 15 residues. CDR1 and CDR2 from the germline V gene are LGHDT and YNNKEL (reference sequence). Here the CDR3 reads CASSQQGAYGNGYTF. The CDR3 DNA sequence: TGTGCCAGCAGCCAGCAGGGGGCGTACGGTAATGGCTACACCTTC. Supplemented by reference TRBV3-1 and TRBJ1-2, the full variable domain reads DTAVSQTPKYLVTQMGNDKSIKCEQNLGHDTMYWYKQDSKKFLKIMFSYNNKELIINETVPNRFSPKSPDKAHLNLHINSLELGDSAVYFCASSQQGAYGNGYTFGSGTRLTVV.

The rearrangement uses TRBV13 and TRBJ2-6; D is ambiguous. Germline V gene data show CDR1 as PRHDT and CDR2 as FYEKMQ (reference sequence). This CDR3 spans 15 amino acids. V gave up 4 bases and J gave up 0 bases, with 7 bases separating them. CDR3 residues: CASSSGFSGANVLTF. CDR3 nucleotides: TGTGCCAGCAGCTCCGGATTCTCTGGGGCCAACGTCCTGACTTTC.

Details on this clonotype: Mismatch with germline at one junction end may stem from a read error. The CDR3 DNA sequence: TGTGCCACCAGTGACCTAACGGGAGGGCACGCCGGGGAGCGGTTTTTT. It is translated as CATSDLTGGHAGERFF. The gene calls are TRBV24-1 and TRBJ2-2, with 8 bases fitting TRBD2. Germline CDR1 reads KGHDR; CDR2 reads SFDVKD. The CDR3 sequence is 16 residues long.

The chain uses TRBV5-1 and TRBJ2-1; D call uncertain. V lost 2 bases, J lost 0 bases, and 12 bases lay in between. The CDR3 has 16 amino acids. In germline, CDR1 is SGHRS, CDR2 YFSETQ. In DNA form, the CDR3 reads TGCGCCAGCAGCTTTTCTGCTATGAGCTCCTACAATGAGCAGTTCTTC. The encoded protein is CASSFSAMSSYNEQFF.

This clonotype was counted ten times or more. This sequence joins TRBV28 and TRBJ2-7; TRBD1 aligns across 9 bases. Germline values: CDR1 MDHEN, CDR2 SYDVKM. V dropped 5 bases and J dropped 4; count of bases not matched to a gene: 12. CDR3 size: 16 residues. The CDR3 DNA reads as TGTGCCAGCAGTGTTGTGGGGACAGGGATAATATACGAGCAGTACTTC. Translating it yields CASSVVGTGIIYEQYF. The entire variable domain, with the rest obtained from reference TRBV28 and TRBJ2-7, is as follows: DVKVTQSSRYLVKRTGEKVFLECVQDMDHENMFWYRQDPGLGLRLIYFSYDVKMKEKGDIPEGYSVSREKKERFSLILESASTNQTSMYLCASSVVGTGIIYEQYFGPGTRLTVT.

The chain joins TRBV6-1 to TRBJ2-5; D not resolved. The CDR3 loop spans 13 amino acids. Trimming took off 7 bases at V and 11 bases at J, with 20 bases between the two ends. Germline V gives CDR1 MNHNS, CDR2 SASEGT. The CDR3 is CASTETWSYGQYF. The CDR3 DNA is TGTGCCAGCACCGAGACCTGGTCGTACGGGCAGTACTTC.

This clonotype was detected a few times. The chain employs TRBV7-3 and TRBJ2-1; the match to TRBD2 covers 10 bases. Unmatched junction bases numbered 8, after V lost 5 bases and J lost 4 bases. The CDR3 spans 16 residues. Germline CDR1 is SGHTA and CDR2 is FQGTGA. The CDR3 protein is CASSPKRGGNYNEQFF. The CDR3 DNA reads TGTGCCAGCAGCCCGAAGCGGGGGGGCAATTACAATGAGCAGTTCTTC.

The table lists this clonotype with many counts. The chain couples TRBV18 to TRBJ2-6; 14 bases agree with TRBD2. The CDR3 totals 17 residues. Trimming took 8 bases from V and 2 from J; bases not matched to a gene: 5. CDR1 is KGHSH, CDR2 LQKENI, per germline. The CDR3 loop reads CASSQGLAGAGANVLTF. The DNA of the CDR3 is TGTGCCAGCAGCCAGGGACTAGCGGGAGCTGGGGCCAACGTCCTGACTTTC. Drawing the rest from reference TRBV18 and TRBJ2-6, the complete variable domain is NAGVMQNPRHLVRRRGQEARLRCSPMKGHSHVYWYRQLPEEGLKFMVYLQKENIIDESGMPKERFSAEFPKEGPSILRIQQVVRGDSAAYFCASSQGLAGAGANVLTFGAGSRLTVL.

There are many counts of this clonotype. The rearrangement links TRBV20-1 to TRBJ2-4; D call uncertain. This CDR3 has 13 residues. V lost 3 bases to trimming and J lost 1 base, with 7 bases between them. The germline V gene has CDR1 DFQATT and CDR2 SNEGSKA (reference sequence). CDR3 nucleotide sequence: TGCAGTGCTAGTACGTCCGCCAAAAACATTCAGTACTTC. Its translation: CSASTSAKNIQYF.

This chain links TRBV25-1 with TRBJ2-1, with D tentatively TRBD1 (7 bases). Germline V CDR1 and CDR2: MGHDK, SYGVNS. Trimming cost V 11 bases and J 8 bases, with 25 bases left between them. The CDR3 is 15 residues long. The CDR3 DNA sequence: TGTGCCGTCGGGAGCGGCAGGGGGTATGGGTATGAGCAGTTCTTC. Translating gives CAVGSGRGYGYEQFF.

Remarks on this clonotype: This may be a read error, as it is one base from a much larger clone. This chain links TRBV4-1 with TRBJ2-1, with TRBD2 as a possible D gene (6 bases). CDR3 size: 12 residues. CDR1 is MGHRA and CDR2 is YSYEKL in the germline V gene. The CDR3 DNA reads as TGCGCCAGCGGCCAACTGGGGGGTGAGCAGTTCTTC. It is translated as CASGQLGGEQFF.

This clonotype was picked up many times. V usage is TRBV29-1 and J usage is TRBJ2-7; weak D call: TRBD1 (7 bases). Looked up from germline, CDR1 is SQVTM and CDR2 is ANQGSEA. Trimming left V 6 bases short and J 0 bases short, with 12 bases between. The CDR3 is 13 residues long. This CDR3 reads CSVRGASSYEQYF. The CDR3 coding sequence is TGCAGCGTCAGGGGGGCTAGCTCCTACGAGCAGTACTTC.

The chain employs TRBV9 and TRBJ2-5; 10 bases are a match to TRBD2. The end of the DNA aligns better with TRBJ2-7, so the J call may be wrong. The CDR3 length is 18 residues. Germline V gene data show CDR1 as SGDLS and CDR2 as YYNGEE. In nucleotides, the CDR3 is TGTGCCAGCAGCGCGTTTCAGCTGGATAGCGGGAGGCGAGGCGAGCAGTACTTC. It encodes CASSAFQLDSGRRGEQYF.

This clonotype was recorded at least ten times. CDR3 sequence (DNA): TGTGCCAGCAGTTACCCATACTACGAGCAGTACTTC. Protein: CASSYPYYEQYF. This chain links TRBV6-2 or TRBV6-3 with TRBJ2-7; no clear D. The germline V gene encodes CDR1 MNHEY and CDR2 SVGEGT. V was clipped by 2 bases and J by 3 bases, with 5 bases between them. CDR3 length: 12 residues.

V gene TRBV27 combines with J gene TRBJ2-7; D unresolved. The CDR3 loop spans 13 amino acids. Per germline, CDR1 MNHEY and CDR2 SMNVEV (reference sequence). Trimming pared 5 bases from V and 2 bases from J, leaving 10 bases between. The CDR3 loop reads CASSPTVAYEQYF. CDR3 nucleotides: TGTGCCAGCAGTCCGACCGTTGCCTACGAGCAGTACTTC.

V and J are TRBV12-5 and TRBJ2-1; D possibly corresponds to TRBD1 (6 bases). The V gene's germline CDR1 is LGHNT and CDR2 FRNRAP. There are 12 residues in the CDR3. The V end was cut by 2 bases, the J end by 16 bases, with 15 bases between. CDR3: CASGLWEGGIFF. The CDR3 nucleotides read TGTGCTAGTGGTTTGTGGGAAGGGGGTATCTTCTTC.

Details on this clonotype: It may be a read error: a sequence one base away is much more abundant. The chain joins TRBV7-9 to TRBJ2-3; perhaps D is TRBD1 or TRBD2 (6 bases each). This CDR3 comprises 17 residues. Germline V CDR1 and CDR2: SEHNR, FQNEAQ (reference sequence). In nucleotides, the CDR3 is TGTGCCGGCAGCCCCTGGACGGGGGACATAGGCACAGATACGCAGTATTTT. It codes for CAGSPWTGDIGTDTQYF.

This rearrangement joins TRBV2 to TRBJ2-1; 10 bases match TRBD2. This CDR3 spans 17 amino acids. V gave up 3 bases and J gave up 1 base; unmatched junction bases: 6. Germline loops: CDR1 SNHLY, CDR2 FYNNEI. The CDR3 DNA follows: TGTGCCAGCAGTGATAGCGGGAGGATGGTGTCCTACAATGAGCAGTTCTTC. Translation: CASSDSGRMVSYNEQFF.

This clonotype was picked up a small number of times. The V call is TRBV5-1, the J call TRBJ2-2; D call uncertain. This CDR3 comprises 15 residues. Germline CDR1 reads SGHRS; CDR2 reads YFSETQ. V was pared by 1 base and J by 3 bases, with 10 bases between. CDR3 sequence reads: CASSLTVRDTGELFF. The CDR3, as DNA: TGCGCCAGCAGCTTGACGGTTCGGGACACCGGGGAGCTGTTTTTT.